These 32 T cell receptor beta chains were sequenced from one sample in a study of a mutant IDH1 vaccine in newly diagnosed glioma. Time point: baseline, week 1 (first vaccination visit). The treatment denotes: pre-vaccination baseline after standard-of-care therapy. The table came from immunoSEQ multiplex PCR; TCRdb's copy has only in-frame clones and leaves some out. Among roughly 70,000 clones listed, around 85% were seen once. The specimen was PBMCs, collected from a glioma patient treated with radiotherapy, temozolomide or both. The receptors were sampled from a man aged 25 to 40 with glioma.

This sequence joins TRBV6-5 and TRBJ2-1; 8 bases are a match to TRBD2. The germline V gene encodes CDR1 MNHEY and CDR2 SVGAGI. The CDR3 has 16 residues. The ends lost 2 bases at V and 5 bases at J; junction bases unmatched: 8. The CDR3 coding sequence is TGTGCCAGCAGTTACATCTCAAGCGGGGGTAACAATGAGCAGTTCTTC. Its protein product is CASSYISSGGNNEQFF.

The rearrangement joins TRBV19 to TRBJ2-7; TRBD1 or TRBD2 may be the D gene (5 bases each). V gave up 1 base and J gave up 3 bases, with 10 bases separating them. The CDR3 runs to 14 residues. Germline assignment: CDR1 LNHDA and CDR2 SQIVND (reference sequence). The CDR3 coding sequence is TGTGCCAGTAGTATAGGGACACGGGGCTACGAGCAGTACTTC. This translates into CASSIGTRGYEQYF. The variable domain in full, with the rest retrieved from reference TRBV19 and TRBJ2-7, is DGGITQSPKYLFRKEGQNVTLSCEQNLNHDAMYWYRQDPGQGLRLIYYSQIVNDFQKGDIAEGYSVSREKKESFPLTVTSAQKNPTAFYLCASSIGTRGYEQYFGPGTRLTVT.

The chain employs TRBV2 and TRBJ1-1; D unclear. Germline V gene lookup returns CDR1 SNHLY and CDR2 FYNNEI. V lost 5 bases and J lost 3, with 10 bases in between. The CDR3 sequence is 13 residues long. CDR3 coding DNA: TGTGCCAGCAGTCGGAGGTGGGACACTGAAGCTTTCTTT. It encodes CASSRRWDTEAFF.

The V gene is TRBV19, the J gene TRBJ2-2; perhaps TRBD1 as D (7 bases). V was cut by 7 bases and J by 3 bases, with 21 bases left in between. This CDR3 has 17 amino acids. Per the germline V gene, CDR1 is LNHDA and CDR2 is SQIVND (reference sequence). As DNA, the CDR3 is TGTGCCAGTACCACCAGGGGGGCAGGGGAGTACACCGGGGAGCTGTTTTTT. Protein sequence: CASTTRGAGEYTGELFF.

V usage is TRBV27 and J usage is TRBJ1-2; perhaps TRBD1 as D (6 bases). Between the trimmed V and J ends, which lost 5 bases and 2 bases, there was a span of 12 bases. The germline V gene has CDR1 MNHEY and CDR2 SMNVEV (reference sequence). The CDR3 covers 14 residues. The CDR3 loop reads CASSTQGANYGYTF. The CDR3 DNA follows: TGTGCCAGCAGTACACAGGGCGCGAACTATGGCTACACCTTC.

The chain joins TRBV11-2 to TRBJ1-3; tentatively, D is TRBD1 (5 bases). CDR1 is SGHAT, CDR2 FQNNGV, per germline. This CDR3 has 16 residues. V was cut by 4 bases and J by 8 bases, with 21 bases left in between. In DNA, the CDR3 is TGTGCCAGCAGCTCCCATAGGGGTACGGGAGGGGACACCATATATTTT. This gives the protein CASSSHRGTGGDTIYF.

J is TRBJ1-5 and V is TRBV2, with no clear D. Germline V gives CDR1 SNHLY, CDR2 FYNNEI. V dropped 5 bases and J dropped 9 bases, with 17 bases sitting between them. CDR3 length: 14 amino acids. The CDR3 sequence is CASSYSVSSWPQHF. CDR3 nucleotide sequence: TGTGCCAGCAGTTACTCCGTTAGTAGCTGGCCCCAGCATTTT.

The chain joins TRBV28 to TRBJ1-2; D may be TRBD1 (5 bases). CDR1 is MDHEN and CDR2 is SYDVKM in the germline V gene. This CDR3 comprises 14 residues. Trimming took off 5 bases at V and 2 bases at J, with 12 bases between the two ends. Here the CDR3 DNA reads TGTGCCAGCAGTCGACAGATGGGGAACTATGGCTACACCTTC. Protein sequence: CASSRQMGNYGYTF.

The chain links TRBV30 to TRBJ1-2; 10 bases match TRBD1. Germline assignment: CDR1 GTSNPN and CDR2 SVGIG (reference sequence). The CDR3 covers 13 residues. The V gene end was trimmed by 3 bases and the J gene end by 7 bases; junction bases not matched to a gene: 5. CDR3 sequence (DNA): TGTGCCTGGAGCCCGGGACAGGGGAGTGGCTACACCTTC. This codes for CAWSPGQGSGYTF.

This chain joins TRBV27 and TRBJ1-1; D not resolved. The CDR3 has 15 amino acids. V shed 5 bases and J shed 3 bases, with 16 bases lying between them. Looked up from germline, CDR1 is MNHEY and CDR2 is SMNVEV (reference sequence). In nucleotides, the CDR3 is TGTGCCAGCAGTCCGCCACGGGGAGAGGACACTGAAGCTTTCTTT. Translating it yields CASSPPRGEDTEAFF.

This clone has more than one count but fewer than ten. The chain recombines TRBV28 with TRBJ2-7; no definite D call. With 5 bases removed from V and 3 bases from J, the gap between germline ends came to 5 bases. The CDR3 totals 11 residues. Germline V gives CDR1 MDHEN, CDR2 SYDVKM. This CDR3 is CASSASYEQYF. The CDR3 coding sequence is TGTGCCAGCAGTGCCAGCTACGAGCAGTACTTC.

CDR3 sequence: CASSEGQPYTGELFF. CDR3 DNA sequence: TGCGCCAGCAGTGAAGGTCAGCCTTACACCGGGGAGCTGTTTTTT. This chain connects TRBV10-1 to TRBJ2-2; no definite D call. Trimming pared 3 bases from V and 3 bases from J, leaving 11 bases between. The CDR3 is 15 amino acids. Germline V gene lookup returns CDR1 WNHNN and CDR2 SYGVQD (reference sequence).

The chain employs TRBV12-5 and TRBJ2-5; 7 bases line up with TRBD1. The J call could be wrong; TRBJ2-7 is a better fit for the DNA end. Germline CDR1 is LGHNT and CDR2 is FRNRAP. The CDR3 has 15 amino acids. The CDR3 here is CASGIDRVLSYEQYF. CDR3 coding DNA: TGTGCTAGTGGAATCGACAGGGTTCTCTCCTACGAGCAGTACTTC.

This sequence joins TRBV10-3 and TRBJ1-2; 8 nucleotides line up with TRBD1. This CDR3 has 14 amino acids. Germline lookup yields CDR1 ENHRY and CDR2 SYGVKD. With 7 bases clipped from V and 5 bases from J, the junction kept 9 bases outside the gene matches. CDR3: CAITKQGAGYGYTF. CDR3 in DNA: TGTGCCATCACCAAGCAGGGGGCTGGGTATGGCTACACCTTC.

The chain is built from TRBV18 and TRBJ1-2, with D unresolved. Germline CDR1 reads KGHSH; CDR2 reads LQKENI. The CDR3 is 16 amino acids. The germline V and J ends were trimmed by 2 bases and 4 bases, with 17 bases remaining between them. CDR3 in amino acids: CASSPRTDRLRYGYTF. The CDR3 DNA sequence: TGTGCCAGCTCACCAAGGACCGACCGCCTCCGCTATGGCTACACCTTC.

The V gene is TRBV6-5, the J gene TRBJ2-2; D is perhaps TRBD1 or TRBD2 (6 bases each). V was cut by 6 bases and J by 3 bases, with 11 bases left in between. The germline gives CDR1 MNHEY, CDR2 SVGAGI. The CDR3 sequence is 14 residues long. The CDR3: CASRTRGDTGELFF. CDR3 in DNA: TGTGCCAGCAGGACGAGGGGGGACACCGGGGAGCTGTTTTTT.

This chain connects TRBV19 to TRBJ2-7; unclear D gene. Germline V gene sequence: CDR1 LNHDA, CDR2 SQIVND (reference sequence). CDR3 length: 11 residues. V lost 9 bases to trimming and J lost 3 bases, with 9 bases between them. CDR3 coding DNA: TGTGCCAGCGGGCTGGGCTACGAGCAGTACTTC. As protein: CASGLGYEQYF.

This rearrangement joins TRBV7-9 to TRBJ2-3; TRBD2 matches 7 bases. Germline CDR1 is SEHNR and CDR2 is FQNEAQ (reference sequence). V dropped 11 bases and J dropped 2; count of bases not matched to a gene: 10. The CDR3 runs to 14 residues. The CDR3 bases are TGTGCCGTAGGCGGGGGACTTCTCACAGATACGCAGTATTTT. It is translated as CAVGGGLLTDTQYF. Based on the CDR3 plus reference TRBV7-9 and TRBJ2-3, the full variable domain is DTGVSQNPRHKITKRGQNVTFRCDPISEHNRLYWYRQTLGQGPEFLTYFQNEAQLEKSRLLSDRFSAERPKGSFSTLEIQRTEQGDSAMYLCAVGGGLLTDTQYFGPGTRLTVL.

CDR3 nucleotide sequence: TGTGCCAGCAGCTTGACTGGACACACTGAAGCTTTCTTT. This gives the protein CASSLTGHTEAFF. The V and J genes are TRBV5-5 and TRBJ1-1; D is ambiguous. Deletions cut 1 base from V and 3 bases from J, with 7 bases between. CDR1 SGHKS and CDR2 YYEKEE come from the germline V gene (reference sequence). The CDR3 extends over 13 amino acids.

The rearrangement links TRBV27 to TRBJ2-3; D uncertain. Trimming took 5 bases from V and 1 from J, leaving 7 bases between them. The CDR3 runs to 13 residues. The germline CDR1 and CDR2 sequences are MNHEY and SMNVEV (reference sequence). CDR3 region: CASSLLRTDTQYF. CDR3 bases: TGTGCCAGCAGTCTACTTCGCACAGATACGCAGTATTTT.

This chain links TRBV6-6 with TRBJ2-2; no definite D call. CDR3 length: 15 amino acids. The germline CDR1 and CDR2 sequences are MNHNY and SVGAGI (reference sequence). V lost 6 bases and J lost 5, with 16 bases in between. The CDR3: CASSPVGRSTGELFF. In nucleotides, the CDR3 is TGTGCCAGCAGCCCTGTTGGCAGGTCGACCGGGGAGCTGTTTTTT.

This chain uses TRBV5-1 with TRBJ2-1, with D tentatively TRBD1 or TRBD2 (5 bases each). Germline assignment: CDR1 SGHRS and CDR2 YFSETQ. V lost 1 base, J lost 6 bases, and 14 bases lay in between. This CDR3 has 15 amino acids. CDR3 sequence reads: CASSLNGYGTNEQFF. CDR3 nucleotides: TGCGCCAGCAGCTTGAACGGATACGGGACCAATGAGCAGTTCTTC.

This chain links TRBV13 with TRBJ2-7; 8 bases line up with TRBD2. V shed 5 bases, J shed 0 bases, and the junction held 6 bases outside the gene matches. The V gene's germline CDR1 is PRHDT and CDR2 FYEKMQ (reference sequence). The CDR3 extends over 15 amino acids. The CDR3 bases are TGTGCCAGCAGCCTTAGCGGGGTAAGCTCCTACGAGCAGTACTTC. It yields the protein CASSLSGVSSYEQYF.

V usage is TRBV20-1 and J usage is TRBJ2-7; perhaps TRBD1 as D (6 bases). The germline V and J ends were trimmed by 7 bases and 5 bases, with 9 bases remaining between them. The CDR3 has 10 amino acids. Germline lookup yields CDR1 DFQATT and CDR2 SNEGSKA (reference sequence). The CDR3 spells CSVRGHEQYF. CDR3 coding DNA: TGCAGTGTCAGGGGACACGAGCAGTACTTC.

The chain links TRBV5-1 to TRBJ2-5; 14 bases line up with TRBD2. The CDR3 is 17 residues long. Germline lookup yields CDR1 SGHRS and CDR2 YFSETQ. The V and J ends lost 1 base and 5 bases, in that order; junction bases with no gene match: 7. The CDR3 protein is CASSLRTSGGSPETQYF. As DNA, the CDR3 is TGCGCCAGCAGCTTGCGGACTAGCGGGGGGTCCCCGGAGACCCAGTACTTC. Full variable domain (missing parts from reference TRBV5-1 and TRBJ2-5): KAGVTQTPRYLIKTRGQQVTLSCSPISGHRSVSWYQQTPGQGLQFLFEYFSETQRNKGNFPGRFSGRQFSNSRSEMNVSTLELGDSALYLCASSLRTSGGSPETQYFGPGTRLLVL.

This clone was recorded once. The rearrangement links TRBV18 to TRBJ2-5; 12 bases match TRBD1. V dropped 5 bases and J dropped 5; count of bases not matched to a gene: 3. The CDR3 loop spans 14 amino acids. From germline, CDR1 is KGHSH and CDR2 LQKENI. CDR3 sequence reads: CASSGTGGLETQYF. CDR3 coding DNA: TGTGCCAGCTCAGGGACAGGGGGCTTGGAGACCCAGTACTTC. Full variable domain (missing parts from reference TRBV18 and TRBJ2-5): NAGVMQNPRHLVRRRGQEARLRCSPMKGHSHVYWYRQLPEEGLKFMVYLQKENIIDESGMPKERFSAEFPKEGPSILRIQQVVRGDSAAYFCASSGTGGLETQYFGPGTRLLVL.

J is TRBJ1-1 and V is TRBV7-9, with a weak D call TRBD1 (6 bases). CDR1 and CDR2 (germline): SEHNR, FQNEAQ (reference sequence). The CDR3 is 14 residues long. Trimming pared 6 bases from V and 3 bases from J, leaving 14 bases between. The CDR3 is CASSFQGRHTEAFF. In DNA form, the CDR3 reads TGTGCCAGCAGTTTCCAGGGGAGGCACACTGAAGCTTTCTTT.

CDR3 in DNA: TGTGCCAGGGGGGCCGGGGGCCGGCATGAGCAGTACTTC. Amino acid sequence: CARGAGGRHEQYF. V usage is TRBV2 and J usage is TRBJ2-7, with D perhaps TRBD1 or TRBD2 (6 bases each). The germline V gene encodes CDR1 SNHLY and CDR2 FYNNEI. This CDR3 has 13 residues. Trimming left V 9 bases short and J 7 bases short, with 19 bases between.

This clone was observed a single time. Here the CDR3 reads CASSLKQDQPQHF. The CDR3 DNA reads as TGTGCCAGCAGCTTGAAGCAGGATCAGCCCCAGCATTTT. The chain couples TRBV7-9 to TRBJ1-5; the D is unclear. Per the germline V gene, CDR1 is SEHNR and CDR2 is FQNEAQ (reference sequence). The CDR3 has 13 amino acids. Trimming took 3 bases from V and 5 from J, leaving 8 bases between them.

The chain recombines TRBV16 with TRBJ1-1, with 7 bases matching TRBD1. The V gene end was trimmed by 2 bases and the J gene end by 0 bases; junction bases not matched to a gene: 3. Germline loops: CDR1 KGHSY, CDR2 FQNENV. The CDR3 is 15 amino acids. CDR3 amino acids: CASSQTGVVNTEAFF. CDR3 nucleotide sequence: TGTGCCAGCAGCCAAACAGGGGTGGTGAACACTGAAGCTTTCTTT. Full variable domain (rest looked up from reference TRBV16 and TRBJ1-1): GEEVAQTPKHLVRGEGQKAKLYCAPIKGHSYVFWYQQVLKNEFKFLISFQNENVFDETGMPKERFSAKCLPNSPCSLEIQATKLEDSAVYFCASSQTGVVNTEAFFGQGTRLTVV.

V and J are TRBV9 and TRBJ2-5; tentative D call: TRBD2 (6 bases). The DNA end is more similar to TRBJ2-7, so the J call may be wrong. The V gene's germline CDR1 is SGDLS and CDR2 YYNGEE. The CDR3 spans 16 residues. This chain's CDR3 is CASSVGWSYTGDEQYF. As DNA, the CDR3 is TGTGCCAGCAGCGTAGGGTGGAGCTATACGGGGGACGAGCAGTACTTC.

This clone occurred a few times. V is TRBV5-1 and J is TRBJ1-1; D is uncertain. The germline V gene has CDR1 SGHRS and CDR2 YFSETQ. Between the trimmed V and J ends, which lost 1 base and 0 bases, there was a span of 10 bases. The CDR3 is 15 amino acids. CDR3 nucleotide sequence: TGCGCCAGCAGCTTGTCTGGAGGGATGAACACTGAAGCTTTCTTT. It is translated as CASSLSGGMNTEAFF.